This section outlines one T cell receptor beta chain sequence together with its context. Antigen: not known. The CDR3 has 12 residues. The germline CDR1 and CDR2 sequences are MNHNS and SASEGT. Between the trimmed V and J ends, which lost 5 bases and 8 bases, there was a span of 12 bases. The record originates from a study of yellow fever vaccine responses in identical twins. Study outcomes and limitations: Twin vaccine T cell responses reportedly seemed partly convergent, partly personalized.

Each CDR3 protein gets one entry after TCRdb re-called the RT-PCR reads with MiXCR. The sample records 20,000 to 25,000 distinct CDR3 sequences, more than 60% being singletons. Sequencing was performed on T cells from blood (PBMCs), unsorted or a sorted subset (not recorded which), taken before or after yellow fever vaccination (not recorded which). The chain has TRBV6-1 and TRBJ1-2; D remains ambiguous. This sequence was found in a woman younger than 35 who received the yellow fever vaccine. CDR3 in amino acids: CASSLAGAGYTF. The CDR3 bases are TGTGCCAGCAGTCTCGCGGGTGCCGGCTACACCTTC.